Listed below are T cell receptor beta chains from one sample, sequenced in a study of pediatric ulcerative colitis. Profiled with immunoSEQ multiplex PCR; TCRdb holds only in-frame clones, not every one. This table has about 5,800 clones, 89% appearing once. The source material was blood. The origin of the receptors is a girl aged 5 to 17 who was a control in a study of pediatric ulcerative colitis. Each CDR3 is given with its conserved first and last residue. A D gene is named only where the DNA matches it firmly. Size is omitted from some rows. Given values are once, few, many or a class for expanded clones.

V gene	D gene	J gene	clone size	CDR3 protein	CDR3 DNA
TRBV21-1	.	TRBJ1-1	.	CASSKPTVMNTEAFF	TGTGCCAGCAGCAAACCTACAGTGATGAACACTGAAGCTTTCTTT
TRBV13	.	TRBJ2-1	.	CASSLGPPGYNEQFF	TGTGCCAGCAGCTTAGGCCCCCCTGGGTACAATGAGCAGTTCTTC
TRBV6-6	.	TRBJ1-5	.	CASSYRARISNQPQHF	TGTGCCAGCAGTTACAGGGCCCGAATCAGCAATCAGCCCCAGCATTTT
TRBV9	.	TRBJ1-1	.	CASNPRAGTTEAFF	TGTGCCAGCAACCCGAGGGCAGGGACCACTGAAGCTTTCTTT
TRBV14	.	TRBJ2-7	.	CASSPGPRPQEEQYF	TGTGCCAGCAGCCCGGGACCCCGACCCCAGGAGGAGCAGTACTTC
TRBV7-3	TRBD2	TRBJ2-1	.	CASSRGDPAYNEQFF	TGTGCCAGCAGCCGGGGGGACCCCGCCTACAATGAGCAGTTCTTC
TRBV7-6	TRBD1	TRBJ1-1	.	CASSLSGTGAEAFF	TGTGCCAGCAGCTTGTCCGGGACAGGTGCAGAAGCTTTCTTT
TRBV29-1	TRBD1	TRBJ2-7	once	CSGGQGRLGEQYF	TGCAGCGGGGGACAGGGCCGCCTAGGCGAGCAGTACTTC
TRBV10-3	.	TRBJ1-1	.	CAISDRAGTLNTEAFF	TGTGCCATCAGTGATCGAGCCGGGACACTTAACACTGAAGCTTTCTTT
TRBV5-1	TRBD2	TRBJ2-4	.	CASSGTSGTLAKNIQYF	TGCGCCAGCAGCGGGACTAGCGGGACCCTAGCCAAAAACATTCAGTACTTC
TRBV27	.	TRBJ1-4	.	CASSPQRASLGEKLFF	TGTGCCAGCAGTCCGCAGAGGGCCTCCTTGGGTGAAAAACTGTTTTTT
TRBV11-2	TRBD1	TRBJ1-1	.	CASSLRGGNTEAFF	TGTGCCAGCAGCCTCAGGGGGGGGAACACTGAAGCTTTCTTT
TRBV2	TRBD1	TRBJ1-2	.	CASSEGGTATEYSYGYTF	TGTGCCAGCAGTGAAGGGGGGACAGCCACGGAATATAGCTATGGCTACACCTTC
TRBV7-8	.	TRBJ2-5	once	CASSSPFTGETQYF	TGTGCCAGCAGCTCACCATTCACCGGGGAGACCCAGTACTTC
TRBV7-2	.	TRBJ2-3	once	CASSLGYTRWVDTQYF	TGTGCCAGCAGCTTAGGTTACACCCGGTGGGTCGATACGCAGTATTTT
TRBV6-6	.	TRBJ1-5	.	CASSYSSGGHQPQHF	TGTGCCAGCAGTTACTCCTCTGGCGGGCATCAGCCCCAGCATTTT